Below, 2 T cell receptor beta chains from the same sample are listed, as sequenced in a study of regulatory T cells in long-lasting Graves disease (dated by TCRdb to about 2021). The library was obtained by multiplex PCR. For sequencing, an Illumina HiSeq 4000 was employed. CDR3 regions were amplified by Arm-PCR with iRepertoire HTBI primers to construct TCR beta libraries. TCRdb trimmed public reads at Q25 via fastp, called clones via MiXCR and kept in-frame beta chains. A single entry per CDR3 protein holds the most common genes and DNA from its merged rows. In this sample the table shows around 420,000 distinct CDR3 sequences, approximately 16% of which occur a single time. The biggest ten clones account for around 7.6% of the sample. The time point label corresponds to: newly diagnosed GD, antithyroid drugs for less than 3 months. For both TCR sequencing and RNA sequencing, RNA was extracted from PBMCs using TRIzol.

In addition, the sample was reused for a study of T cells in Graves' hyperthyroidism and ophthalmopathy.

Here the sequenced sample was peripheral blood mononuclear cells (PBMCs), taken at new diagnosis, from a patient treated with antithyroid drugs. All receptors derive from a woman in her forties with Graves disease. Donor details come from another sample of the same person, matched by shared clones.

The V gene is TRBV24-1, the J gene TRBJ2-3, with TRBD1 as a possible D gene (6 bases). V was shortened by 4 bases and J by 10 bases, with 11 bases between the two germline ends. CDR3 length: 12 amino acids. In germline, CDR1 is KGHDR, CDR2 SFDVKD. This CDR3 is CATSDPGQAQYF. The CDR3 DNA sequence: TGTGCCACCAGTGACCCGGGACAAGCGCAGTATTTT.

This clonotype was detected many times. The genes are TRBV2 and TRBJ2-1, with 10 nucleotides matching TRBD2. CDR3 length: 15 amino acids. In germline, CDR1 is SNHLY, CDR2 FYNNEI. The V and J ends lost 6 bases and 1 base, in that order; junction bases with no gene match: 3. The DNA for the CDR3 is TGTGCCAGCAGCAAGCGGGAGGGATCCTACAATGAGCAGTTCTTC. This gives the protein CASSKREGSYNEQFF.